This T cell receptor beta chain was identified in a study of cytomegalovirus exposure and HLA in healthy donors. CDR1 and CDR2 from the germline V gene are SGHRS and YFSETQ. The CDR3 consists of 13 residues. Losses at the gene ends were 3 bases for V and 5 bases for J; bases not matched to a gene: 2. The PCR employed 60 Vbeta primers together with 13 Jbeta primers. TCRdb's table, derived via immunoSEQ multiplex PCR, lists solely in-frame clones and lacks some. Of 90,000 to 120,000 clones in the sample, 70% were seen once. The TCR was taken from a man aged 35 to 55 in good health and CMV-seropositive. Sequences were obtained from PBMCs. V usage is TRBV5-1 and J usage is TRBJ2-4, with TRBD1 matching over 7 bases. For the CDR3, the DNA is TGCGCCAGCAGCTCCGGGACAGAAAACATTCAGTACTTC. Its translation is CASSSGTENIQYF.